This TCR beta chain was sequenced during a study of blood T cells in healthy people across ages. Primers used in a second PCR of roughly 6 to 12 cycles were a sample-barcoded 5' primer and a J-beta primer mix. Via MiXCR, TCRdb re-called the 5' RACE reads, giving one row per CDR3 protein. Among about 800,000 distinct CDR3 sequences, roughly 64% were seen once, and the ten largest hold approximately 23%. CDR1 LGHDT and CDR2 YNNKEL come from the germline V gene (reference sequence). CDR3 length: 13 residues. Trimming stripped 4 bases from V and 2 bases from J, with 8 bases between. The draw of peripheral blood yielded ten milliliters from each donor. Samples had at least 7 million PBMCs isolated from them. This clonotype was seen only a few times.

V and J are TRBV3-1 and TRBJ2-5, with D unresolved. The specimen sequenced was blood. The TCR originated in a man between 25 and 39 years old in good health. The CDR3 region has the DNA TGTGCCAGCAGCCGGGTGGGGCAAGAGACCCAGTACTTC. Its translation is CASSRVGQETQYF.